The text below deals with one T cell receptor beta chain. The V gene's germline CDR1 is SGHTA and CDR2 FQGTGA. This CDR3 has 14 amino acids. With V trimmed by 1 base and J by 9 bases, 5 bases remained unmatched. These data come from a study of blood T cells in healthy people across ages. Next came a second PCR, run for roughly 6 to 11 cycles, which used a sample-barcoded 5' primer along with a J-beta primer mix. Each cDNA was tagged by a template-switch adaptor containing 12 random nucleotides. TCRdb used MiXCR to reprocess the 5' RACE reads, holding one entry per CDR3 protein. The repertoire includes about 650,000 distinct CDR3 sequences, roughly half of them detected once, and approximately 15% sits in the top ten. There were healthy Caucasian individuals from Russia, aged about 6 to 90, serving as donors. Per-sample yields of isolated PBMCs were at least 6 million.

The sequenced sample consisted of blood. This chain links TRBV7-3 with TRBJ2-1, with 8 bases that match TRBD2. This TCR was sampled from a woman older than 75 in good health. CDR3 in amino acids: CASSLNSAGGEQFF. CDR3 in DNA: TGTGCCAGCAGCTTAAACTCCGCGGGAGGTGAGCAGTTCTTC.